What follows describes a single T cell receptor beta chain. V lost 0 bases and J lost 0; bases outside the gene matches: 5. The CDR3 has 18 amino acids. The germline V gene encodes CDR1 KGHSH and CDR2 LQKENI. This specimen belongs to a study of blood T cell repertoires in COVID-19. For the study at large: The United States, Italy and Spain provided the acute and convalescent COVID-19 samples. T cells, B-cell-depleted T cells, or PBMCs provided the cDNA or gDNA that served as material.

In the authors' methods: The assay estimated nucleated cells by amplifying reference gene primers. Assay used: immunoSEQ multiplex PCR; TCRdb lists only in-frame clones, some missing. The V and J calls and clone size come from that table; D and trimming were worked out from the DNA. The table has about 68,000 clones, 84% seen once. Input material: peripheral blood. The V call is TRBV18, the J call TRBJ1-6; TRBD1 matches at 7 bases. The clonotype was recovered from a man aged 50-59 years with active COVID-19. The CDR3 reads CASSPPGQFSSYNSPLHF. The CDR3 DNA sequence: TGTGCCAGCTCACCACCGGGACAGTTCAGCTCCTATAATTCACCCCTCCACTTT.